Each of the 15 T cell receptor beta chains below was sequenced from the same sample in a study of blood T cell repertoires in COVID-19. Clones were read by immunoSEQ multiplex PCR, and TCRdb kept only the in-frame ones, dropping some. This sample has approximately 150,000 clones; just over 85% occur once, and the top ten carry around 8.5%. Material: peripheral blood. The receptors were gathered from a woman between 55 and 75 years old with acute or convalescent COVID-19.

The chain links TRBV5-1 to TRBJ2-1, with a weak D call TRBD1 (6 bases). Per germline, CDR1 SGHRS and CDR2 YFSETQ. Trimming shortened V by 2 bases and J by 1 base, and 13 bases separated the two germline ends. The CDR3 has 16 residues. This CDR3 reads CASSFRGPRSYNEQFF. The CDR3 DNA sequence: TGCGCCAGCAGCTTCAGGGGCCCAAGATCCTACAATGAGCAGTTCTTC.

This chain uses TRBV6-5 with TRBJ2-3; the match to TRBD1 covers 8 bases. Trimming took 5 bases from V and 6 from J; bases not matched to a gene: 10. The germline gives CDR1 MNHEY, CDR2 SVGAGI. This CDR3 contains 15 residues. DNA of the CDR3: TGTGCCAGCAGTACCATGGGACAGGCGGCTGATACGCAGTATTTT. Translated, it gives CASSTMGQAADTQYF.

This clone was seen once. The CDR3 nucleotides are TGTGCCATCAGTGCCGGGGGTTTGGACGACACCGGGGAGCTGTTTTTT. It specifies CAISAGGLDDTGELFF. The chain uses TRBV10-3 and TRBJ2-2, with D tentatively TRBD2 (6 bases). Germline V gene data show CDR1 as ENHRY and CDR2 as SYGVKD. The CDR3 runs 16 residues. The V and J ends lost 4 bases and 3 bases respectively, with 15 bases between them.

The J gene is TRBJ2-7, the V gene TRBV18; 8 bases match TRBD1. The CDR3 spans 15 residues. CDR1 and CDR2 from the germline V gene are KGHSH and LQKENI. V shed 5 bases and J 3 bases; nucleotides not matched to a gene: 9. This CDR3 is CASSTRGQGLYEQYF. As DNA, the CDR3 is TGTGCCAGCTCAACCAGGGGGCAGGGACTCTACGAGCAGTACTTC.

The chain links TRBV4-3 to TRBJ1-5; D not certain. CDR3 length: 14 amino acids. Germline assignment: CDR1 LGHNA and CDR2 YSLEER. V was trimmed by 0 bases and J by 6 bases, leaving 9 bases between them. The CDR3 protein is CASSQDEGSQPQHF. CDR3 DNA sequence: TGCGCCAGCAGCCAAGACGAGGGCAGTCAGCCCCAGCATTTT.

The genes are TRBV28 and TRBJ1-6, with D unclear. CDR1 is MDHEN and CDR2 is SYDVKM in the germline V gene. The CDR3 runs 13 residues. Trimming removed 8 bases from V and 8 bases from J, with 13 bases in between. The CDR3, as DNA: TGTGCCAGCCGCTCTCGGGTTTATTCACCCCTCCACTTT. Translating gives CASRSRVYSPLHF.

The chain is built from TRBV19 and TRBJ2-7; 11 positions agree with TRBD1. After removal of 3 bases from V and 6 bases from J, the junction contained 1 base not matched to a gene. Germline lookup yields CDR1 LNHDA and CDR2 SQIVND (reference sequence). The CDR3 has 13 residues. In DNA form, the CDR3 reads TGTGCCAGTAGTATGGGACAGGGGGGCGAGCAGTACTTC. Translated: CASSMGQGGEQYF.

This rearrangement joins TRBV9 to TRBJ2-2; 9 nucleotides agree with TRBD1. This CDR3 contains 15 residues. Losses at the gene ends were 5 bases for V and 5 bases for J; bases not matched to a gene: 7. CDR1 and CDR2 from the germline V gene are SGDLS and YYNGEE. This CDR3 reads CASSSTGGETGELFF. Here the CDR3 DNA reads TGTGCCAGCAGTTCCACAGGGGGCGAAACCGGGGAGCTGTTTTTT.

The chain combines TRBV11-3 with TRBJ2-1; D is ambiguous. The V end lost 2 bases, the J end lost 7 bases, and 6 bases lay between the germline ends. Germline loops: CDR1 SGHNT, CDR2 YENEEA. The CDR3 is 12 amino acids. CDR3: CASSLISNEQFF. CDR3 bases: TGTGCCAGCAGCTTAATATCGAATGAGCAGTTCTTC.

J is TRBJ2-2 and V is TRBV6-5, with D maybe TRBD2 (6 bases). Germline V lookup: CDR1 MNHEY, CDR2 SVGAGI. This CDR3 comprises 14 residues. Trimming cost V 9 bases and J 2 bases, with 13 bases left between them. For the CDR3, the DNA is TGTGCCAGTGGGAGGAGGGTTAACACCGGGGAGCTGTTTTTT. It translates to CASGRRVNTGELFF.

The chain has TRBV7-9 and TRBJ2-7; maybe TRBD1 (6 bases). Per germline, CDR1 SEHNR and CDR2 FQNEAQ (reference sequence). The V end lost 0 bases, the J end lost 4 bases, and 16 bases lay between the germline ends. The CDR3 covers 16 residues. DNA for the CDR3: TGTGCCAGCAGCTTAGCCTCGGACAGAAGAACATACGAGCAGTACTTC. Encoded protein: CASSLASDRRTYEQYF.

The chain uses TRBV30 and TRBJ2-7, with D possibly TRBD1 on 6 matching bases. The CDR3 covers 12 residues. Germline-derived CDR1 and CDR2 are GTSNPN and SVGIG (reference sequence). With 3 bases removed from V and 6 bases from J, the gap between germline ends came to 12 bases. In nucleotides, the CDR3 is TGTGCCTGGAGCGCGACAGGAGGCGAGCAGTACTTC. Translated: CAWSATGGEQYF.

This chain uses TRBV19 with TRBJ1-5, with a possible D match to TRBD1 (6 bases). The germline CDR1 and CDR2 sequences are LNHDA and SQIVND (reference sequence). The V and J ends lost 4 bases and 0 bases respectively, with 19 bases between them. The CDR3 contains 18 residues. The CDR3 here is CASSTFGQRHYSNQPQHF. The DNA for the CDR3 is TGTGCCAGTAGTACCTTCGGACAGCGACATTATAGCAATCAGCCCCAGCATTTT. Complete variable domain (other parts from reference TRBV19 and TRBJ1-5): DGGITQSPKYLFRKEGQNVTLSCEQNLNHDAMYWYRQDPGQGLRLIYYSQIVNDFQKGDIAEGYSVSREKKESFPLTVTSAQKNPTAFYLCASSTFGQRHYSNQPQHFGDGTRLSIL.

The chain employs TRBV9 and TRBJ1-3; 9 positions agree with TRBD1. The CDR3 runs 20 residues. The V gene end was trimmed by 0 bases and the J gene end by 0 bases; junction bases not matched to a gene: 13. Germline CDR1 reads SGDLS; CDR2 reads YYNGEE. Here the CDR3 DNA reads TGTGCCAGCAGCGTAGAGCCCGGGACAGGGCTATTGGGCTCTGGAAACACCATATATTTT. Translated, it gives CASSVEPGTGLLGSGNTIYF.

This clone was seen a few times. This chain connects TRBV7-9 to TRBJ1-5; a possible D gene is TRBD1 (5 bases). V was shortened by 5 bases and J by 0 bases, with 8 bases between the two germline ends. The germline gives CDR1 SEHNR, CDR2 FQNEAQ (reference sequence). This CDR3 comprises 14 residues. The chain's CDR3 is CASSPGYSNQPQHF. Here the CDR3 DNA reads TGTGCCAGCAGCCCAGGGTATAGCAATCAGCCCCAGCATTTT.